One and the same sample provided the 10 T cell receptor beta chains below, sequenced in a study of blood T cell repertoires in COVID-19. Here immunoSEQ multiplex PCR was the method, and the copy in TCRdb shows in-frame clones only, minus some. The sample consists of 200,000 to 250,000 clones, more than 75% of them appearing once. Sample: peripheral blood. These TCRs come from a woman older than 75 with COVID-19, enrolled during active disease.

This clone has a count of ten or more. The genes are TRBV18 and TRBJ2-1, with 10 bases aligning to TRBD2. This CDR3 region has 18 residues. Germline trimming cut 5 bases from V and 0 bases from J; bases unmatched to any gene: 10. CDR1 is KGHSH, CDR2 LQKENI, per germline. The CDR3 loop is CASSTIHPSGGSYNEQFF. The CDR3 DNA reads TGTGCCAGCTCAACAATCCATCCTAGCGGGGGCTCCTACAATGAGCAGTTCTTC.

This clone was seen once. This chain uses TRBV4-1 with TRBJ1-2; perhaps TRBD1 as D (5 bases). The germline gives CDR1 MGHRA, CDR2 YSYEKL. V was shortened by 0 bases and J by 8 bases, with 13 bases between the two germline ends. The CDR3 totals 14 residues. CDR3 sequence reads: CASSQDGGLRGYTF. The CDR3 coding sequence is TGCGCCAGCAGCCAAGACGGGGGATTAAGAGGCTACACCTTC.

This clone showed up just a few times. The gene calls are TRBV6-5 and TRBJ2-5, with D perhaps matching TRBD2 (5 bases). Germline-derived CDR1 and CDR2 are MNHEY and SVGAGI. The CDR3 sequence is 14 residues long. V was shortened by 5 bases and J by 6 bases, with 16 bases between the two germline ends. CDR3 coding DNA: TGTGCCAGCAGTCCCGGACTTGTAGCGAAGACCCAGTACTTC. It yields the protein CASSPGLVAKTQYF.

V usage is TRBV7-8 and J usage is TRBJ1-4; perhaps TRBD1 as D (5 bases). CDR1 SGHVS and CDR2 FQNEAQ come from the germline V gene. CDR3 size: 15 residues. Trimming took 1 base from V and 7 from J, leaving 13 bases between them. The CDR3 DNA is TGTGCCAGCAGCTTAGGAGGGGCGCGGGGTGAAAAACTGTTTTTT. Its protein is CASSLGGARGEKLFF.

The J gene is TRBJ1-3, the V gene TRBV6-1; D may be TRBD1 (6 bases). Germline CDR1 reads MNHNS; CDR2 reads SASEGT. CDR3 length: 16 amino acids. Trimming pared 1 base from V and 6 bases from J, leaving 16 bases between. The CDR3 bases are TGTGCCAGCAGTGAAGTTGTAGGGGGAAATATAAACACCATATATTTT. It yields the protein CASSEVVGGNINTIYF.

J is TRBJ2-3 and V is TRBV3-1 (or the pseudogene TRBV3-2); 10 nucleotides match TRBD2. The trim removed 4 bases at V and 5 bases at J, leaving 6 bases unmatched. The length of the CDR3 is 15 residues. CDR1 is LGHDT, CDR2 YNNKEL, per germline (reference sequence). The CDR3 nucleotides read TGTGCCAGCAGCCGAAGGACTAGCGGACGAGATACGCAGTATTTT. Protein product: CASSRRTSGRDTQYF.

The rearrangement uses TRBV9 and TRBJ1-4; possibly TRBD1 for D (5 bases). The CDR3 is 11 amino acids. Germline CDR1 reads SGDLS; CDR2 reads YYNGEE. V dropped 3 bases and J dropped 8 bases, with 5 bases sitting between them. CDR3 in amino acids: CASSDREKLFF. The CDR3 nucleotides are TGTGCCAGCAGCGACAGGGAAAAACTGTTTTTT.

The chain is built from TRBV5-6 and TRBJ2-1; 11 positions match TRBD1. The CDR3 runs to 15 residues. Trimming removed 4 bases from V and 4 bases from J; junction bases left unmatched: 4. Germline assignment: CDR1 SGHDT and CDR2 YYEEEE. CDR3 in DNA: TGTGCCAGCAGCCAAAGGGACAGGGGGTACAATGAGCAGTTCTTC. This sequence encodes CASSQRDRGYNEQFF.

The J gene is TRBJ1-4, the V gene TRBV9, with TRBD1 as a possible D gene (6 bases). Germline CDR1 is SGDLS and CDR2 is YYNGEE. This CDR3 contains 15 residues. V was cut by 2 bases and J by 4 bases, with 12 bases left in between. CDR3 sequence reads: CASSVRQGINEKLFF. As DNA, the CDR3 is TGTGCCAGCAGCGTTCGGCAGGGGATTAATGAAAAACTGTTTTTT.

The chain employs TRBV6-1 and TRBJ1-5, with 9 bases matching TRBD1. This CDR3 spans 15 amino acids. V was clipped by 3 bases and J by 5 bases; unmatched bases: 5. Per germline, CDR1 MNHNS and CDR2 SASEGT. The chain's CDR3 is CASSDRQGGYQPQHF. CDR3 DNA sequence: TGTGCCAGCAGTGACCGACAGGGGGGTTATCAGCCCCAGCATTTT.